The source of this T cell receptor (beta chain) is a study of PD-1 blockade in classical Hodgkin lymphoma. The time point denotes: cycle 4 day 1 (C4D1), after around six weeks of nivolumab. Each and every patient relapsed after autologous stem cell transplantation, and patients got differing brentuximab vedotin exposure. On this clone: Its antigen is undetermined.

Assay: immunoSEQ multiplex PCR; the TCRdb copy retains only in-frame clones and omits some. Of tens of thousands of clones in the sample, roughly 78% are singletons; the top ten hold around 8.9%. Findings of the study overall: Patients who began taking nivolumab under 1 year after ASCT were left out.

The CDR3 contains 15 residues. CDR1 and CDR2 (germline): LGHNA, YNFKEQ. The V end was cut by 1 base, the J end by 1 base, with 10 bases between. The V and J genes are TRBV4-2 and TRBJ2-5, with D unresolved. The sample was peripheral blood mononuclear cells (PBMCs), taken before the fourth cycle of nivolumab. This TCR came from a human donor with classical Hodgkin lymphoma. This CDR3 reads CASSQVQLGQETQYF. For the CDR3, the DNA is TGTGCCAGCAGCCAAGTGCAGCTGGGCCAAGAGACCCAGTACTTC.